The following is a T cell receptor beta chain sequence with its context. No antigen is known for it. Per-nucleotide qualities are absent, and no much larger clonotype sits a single base away. The CDR3 regions of human TCRbeta chains were analyzed by immunosequencing. In the original analysis: Repertoire TCRs were checked for matches against a reference library of SARS-CoV-2-specific TCRs that had been generated using the MIRA antigen-specificity platform. Breadth meant the fraction of unique TCRs that were SARS-CoV-2-associated, whereas depth meant the fraction of total T cells that were SARS-CoV-2-associated. Using the MIRA data, each spike-specific TCR was mapped to the spike region that the TCR reacts to and placed in a CD4 or CD8 class. Log10-transformed breadth and depth values were compared by one-way ANOVA with Sidak's multiple comparisons tests. In its TCRdb copy, this immuneACCESS table keeps in-frame sequences only and misses some clones. Where compared with another copy, unresolved V genes explain less than half of these, and the others have no known cause. The DNA gave D and trimming, while V, J and clone size come from that table. The sample yields more than 75,000 clones; 91% were counted once. The ten biggest clones cover around 8.1% of the sample.

CDR1 and CDR2, per the germline V gene (reference sequence), are SEHNR and FQNEAQ. Its CDR3 holds 15 amino acids, cysteine through phenylalanine. Only the CDR3 DNA is retained, 45 bases long and in frame from the first base. The trim is 0 bases for V and 4 bases for J, with a gap of 12 bases between the germline ends. This specimen belongs to a study of T cell responses to AZD1222 COVID-19 vaccine (dated by TCRdb to the early 2020s). With regard to the full study: AZD1222 recipients whose second dose came at about 4 weeks and those whose second dose came at about 12 weeks were combined into one group, since spike-specific TCR depth and breadth did not differ between the two schedules. TCR sequencing covered over 230 trial participants: 200 to 210 given two doses of AZD1222 and about 26 given two doses of MenACWY control vaccine. Trial participants were enrolled by age into 18-55, 56-69 and 70-plus year subgroups, with about 150, 27 and 61 TCR-sequenced participants respectively.

Here is what the overall study found, with its caveats: Reportedly, close to half of the unique spike-specific TCRs recognized epitopes lying outside the regions that are mutated in the B.1.351 and B.1.1.7 variants. The 56-69-year group was small, and its depth increase did not reach significance, likely because of low power. Conclusions about previously exposed vaccinees are limited because only five or six AZD1222 recipients were SARS-CoV-2 seropositive at baseline. Most participants were white British and females outnumbered males, and the authors suggested that clonal diversity may have been underestimated. CD4 TCRs associated with the vaccine covered the entire spike protein, and the dominant responses were in regions 160-218 and 743-854. Because no samples from the day 14 peak response were available, repertoires could be characterized only after the peak T cell response. A significant rise in spike-specific TCR breadth and depth was observed after two AZD1222 doses relative to day 0 and relative to MenACWY recipients.

Per the publication, the time point label means: baseline before first vaccination. Vaccinee samples came from UK trials COV001 and COV002, including a single-blind randomized controlled phase 2/3 trial of AZD1222 (ChAdOx1 nCoV-19) in healthy adults. Trial participant PBMC samples were collected at day 0 and day 28 after the second dose for TCRbeta chain sequencing. The chain is made from TRBV7-9 and TRBJ2-5; D gene: possibly TRBD1, on 5 matching bases. The TCR originated in an adult in good health. Sequenced here: peripheral blood, sampled on day 0 of AZD1222 vaccination. The CDR3 in this case is CASSLAVQGGETQYF. DNA sequence: TGTGCCAGCAGCTTAGCGGTTCAGGGTGGAGAGACCCAGTACTTC.